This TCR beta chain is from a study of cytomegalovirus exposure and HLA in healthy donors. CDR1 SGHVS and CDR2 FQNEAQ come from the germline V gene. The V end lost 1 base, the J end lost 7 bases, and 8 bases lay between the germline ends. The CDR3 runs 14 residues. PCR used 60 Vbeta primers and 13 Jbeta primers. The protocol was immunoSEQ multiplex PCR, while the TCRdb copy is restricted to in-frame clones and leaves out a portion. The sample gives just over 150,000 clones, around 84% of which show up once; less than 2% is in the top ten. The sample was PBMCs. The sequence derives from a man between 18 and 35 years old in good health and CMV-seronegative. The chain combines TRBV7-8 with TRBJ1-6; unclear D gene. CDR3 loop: CASSLVTENSPLHF. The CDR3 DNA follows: TGTGCCAGCAGCTTAGTTACAGAGAATTCACCCCTCCACTTT.